The TCR beta chain described here comes from a study of blood T cell repertoires in COVID-19. Trimming cost V 8 bases and J 2 bases; bases outside gene matches: 0. The CDR3 covers 11 residues. CDR1 and CDR2 (germline): SNHLY, FYNNEI. The data were produced by immunoSEQ multiplex PCR, yet TCRdb's version contains in-frame clones alone and is incomplete. The sample has 150,000 to 170,000 clones; approximately 80% are singletons. The rearrangement uses TRBV2 and TRBJ2-7, with TRBD1 identical over 7 bases. Sequencing was performed on peripheral blood. This receptor was identified in a woman aged 60 to 75 with COVID-19, enrolled during active disease. The CDR3 loop is CASQGAYEQYF. The CDR3 bases are TGTGCCAGCCAGGGGGCCTACGAGCAGTACTTC.